This is a list of T cell receptor beta chains from one sample in a study of CD8+CD57+ T cells in acquired aplastic anemia. From the reads, TCRdb called clonotypes with MiXCR, one entry per CDR3 protein. Of hundreds of thousands of distinct CDR3 sequences in the sample, 55% to 60% were seen once. Sequencing was performed on sorted CD4+, CD8+, or CD8+CD57+ T cells (not recorded which) from PBMCs. These receptors all come from a human donor with severe aplastic anemia or a healthy control (not recorded which). Each CDR3 is given with its conserved first and last residue. The D gene is left open where the match is weak. Clone size is given for some rows only: seen once, a few or many times, or a class if the clone is expanded.

clone_size: -
d_call: TRBD1
v_call: TRBV7-7
j_call: TRBJ2-2
cdr3_nt: TGTGCTAGCAGCTGGACACAGGGGACCGGGGAGCTGTTTTTT
cdr3_aa: CASSWTQGTGELFF

clone_size: -
d_call: TRBD1
v_call: TRBV20-1
j_call: TRBJ1-6
cdr3_nt: TGCAGTGCTAGATCTCCCCGGGACAGGGTCTCACCCCTCCACTTT
cdr3_aa: CSARSPRDRVSPLHF

clone_size: -
d_call: TRBD2
v_call: TRBV6-4
j_call: TRBJ2-1
cdr3_nt: TGTGCCAGCAGTGACTCAGCGGGGGGGTACAATGAGCAGTTCTTC
cdr3_aa: CASSDSAGGYNEQFF

clone_size: many
d_call: -
v_call: TRBV10-3
j_call: TRBJ2-7
cdr3_nt: TGTGCCATAGCACGAGCTGACAGCGAGCAGTACTTC
cdr3_aa: CAIARADSEQYF

clone_size: -
d_call: TRBD1
v_call: TRBV7-3
j_call: TRBJ1-5
cdr3_nt: TGTGCCAGCAGCCCAGGGGGCCAGGGGAGCAATCAGCCCCAGCATTTT
cdr3_aa: CASSPGGQGSNQPQHF

clone_size: -
d_call: -
v_call: TRBV11-3
j_call: TRBJ2-7
cdr3_nt: TGTGCCAGCAGCTCGGAAATCGGATACGAGCAGTACTTC
cdr3_aa: CASSSEIGYEQYF

clone_size: once
d_call: -
v_call: TRBV19
j_call: TRBJ2-1
cdr3_nt: TGTGCCACCTCCCTGGGGGGCCTCTACAATGAGCAGTTCTTC
cdr3_aa: CATSLGGLYNEQFF

clone_size: -
d_call: TRBD2
v_call: TRBV7-9
j_call: TRBJ2-7
cdr3_nt: TGTGCCAGCAGCTTCGGACTAGTAGCGTCCGAGCAGTACTTC
cdr3_aa: CASSFGLVASEQYF

clone_size: many
d_call: TRBD1
v_call: TRBV12-3/TRBV12-4
j_call: TRBJ1-1
cdr3_nt: TGTGCCAGCAGTACAGGGGACCTGAACACTGAAGCTTTCTTT
cdr3_aa: CASSTGDLNTEAFF

clone_size: -
d_call: TRBD1
v_call: TRBV20-1
j_call: TRBJ2-7
cdr3_nt: TGCAGTGCGCACTCTCCGGGACAGGGGTCCACCTACGAGCAGTACTTC
cdr3_aa: CSAHSPGQGSTYEQYF

clone_size: -
d_call: -
v_call: TRBV5-1
j_call: TRBJ2-7
cdr3_nt: TGCGCCAGCCGAAACTCCTACGAGCAGTACTTC
cdr3_aa: CASRNSYEQYF

clone_size: -
d_call: TRBD2
v_call: TRBV20-1
j_call: TRBJ2-7
cdr3_nt: TGCAGTGCTAGACTAGCGGGGGGGATCTACGAGCAGTACTTC
cdr3_aa: CSARLAGGIYEQYF

clone_size: -
d_call: -
v_call: TRBV7-2
j_call: TRBJ2-7
cdr3_nt: TGTGCCAGCAGCTTAGTGGCCCCAGCCGAGCAGTACTTC
cdr3_aa: CASSLVAPAEQYF

clone_size: -
d_call: -
v_call: TRBV2
j_call: TRBJ2-7
cdr3_nt: TGTGCCAGCAGGGGTGACGGTTACGAGCAGTGCTTC
cdr3_aa: CASRGDGYEQCF

clone_size: few
d_call: -
v_call: TRBV29-1
j_call: TRBJ2-5
cdr3_nt: TGCAGCGTTGCTCGTCCTCTTACTCAAGAGACCCAGTACTTC
cdr3_aa: CSVARPLTQETQYF

clone_size: -
d_call: TRBD2
v_call: TRBV15
j_call: TRBJ2-1
cdr3_nt: TGTGCCACCAGTTCTACTAGCGGGTACAATGAGCAGTTCTTC
cdr3_aa: CATSSTSGYNEQFF

clone_size: -
d_call: TRBD2
v_call: TRBV7-8
j_call: TRBJ2-1
cdr3_nt: TGTGCCAGCAGCCCCGGGACTAGCGGATATGAGCAGTTCTTC
cdr3_aa: CASSPGTSGYEQFF

clone_size: -
d_call: TRBD2
v_call: TRBV7-9
j_call: TRBJ2-1
cdr3_nt: TGTGCCAGCAGCTTAGGCACGGGGGGTGCGCAGTTCTTC
cdr3_aa: CASSLGTGGAQFF

clone_size: -
d_call: TRBD1
v_call: TRBV20-1
j_call: TRBJ2-7
cdr3_nt: TGCAGTGCTCGGAGGACAGGGGGTGGAGAGCAGTACTTC
cdr3_aa: CSARRTGGGEQYF

clone_size: -
d_call: TRBD1
v_call: TRBV7-8
j_call: TRBJ2-7
cdr3_nt: TGTGCCAGCAGCTTAATCGGACCGGGACAGGGGTTCGAGCAGTACTTC
cdr3_aa: CASSLIGPGQGFEQYF

clone_size: -
d_call: TRBD1
v_call: TRBV10-3
j_call: TRBJ2-7
cdr3_nt: TGTGCCATCAGCGCCTTACAGGGGGCTGTGAACACCGGGCAGTACTTC
cdr3_aa: CAISALQGAVNTGQYF

clone_size: -
d_call: -
v_call: TRBV7-6
j_call: TRBJ1-3
cdr3_nt: TGTGCCAGCAGCCCCATTAGCTCTGGAAACACCATATATTTT
cdr3_aa: CASSPISSGNTIYF

clone_size: -
d_call: -
v_call: TRBV9
j_call: TRBJ1-3
cdr3_nt: TGTGCCAGCAGCGGATCGCTAGCGGCGAACTCTGGAAACACCATATATTTT
cdr3_aa: CASSGSLAANSGNTIYF

clone_size: many
d_call: -
v_call: TRBV5-1
j_call: TRBJ2-3
cdr3_nt: TGTGCCAGCAGCTTGGCTGGGGGCACAGATACGCAGTATTTT
cdr3_aa: CASSLAGGTDTQYF

clone_size: -
d_call: -
v_call: TRBV7-9
j_call: TRBJ1-6
cdr3_nt: TGTGTCAGCAGCTTAGAGGACAGTTTGAATTCACCCCTCCACTTT
cdr3_aa: CVSSLEDSLNSPLHF

clone_size: few
d_call: TRBD1
v_call: TRBV7-3
j_call: TRBJ1-6
cdr3_nt: TGTGCCAGCAGCCCAGGTGGGACAGGGAACTCACCCCTCCACTTT
cdr3_aa: CASSPGGTGNSPLHF

clone_size: -
d_call: TRBD1
v_call: TRBV12-3/TRBV12-4
j_call: TRBJ2-3
cdr3_nt: TGTGCCAGCAGCCGGGGACAGATTTTCACAGATACGCAGTATTTT
cdr3_aa: CASSRGQIFTDTQYF

clone_size: once
d_call: -
v_call: TRBV5-1
j_call: TRBJ2-5
cdr3_nt: TGTGCCAGCAGCTGGGGGACTCCCGGACCGGAGACCCAGTACTTC
cdr3_aa: CASSWGTPGPETQYF

clone_size: once
d_call: TRBD1
v_call: TRBV2
j_call: TRBJ2-1
cdr3_nt: TGTGCCAGCAGCATCGGACAGGGGGGAGGCAATGAGCAGTTCTTC
cdr3_aa: CASSIGQGGGNEQFF

clone_size: -
d_call: -
v_call: TRBV7-8
j_call: TRBJ1-6
cdr3_nt: TGTGCCAGCAGCTTAGGGCCGTTTTCACCCCTCCACTTT
cdr3_aa: CASSLGPFSPLHF

clone_size: -
d_call: -
v_call: TRBV10-3
j_call: TRBJ2-3
cdr3_nt: TGTGCCATCAGTCCCAGTATGTCGGGGCTAGTAACCAGCACAGATACGCAGTATTTT
cdr3_aa: CAISPSMSGLVTSTDTQYF

clone_size: -
d_call: TRBD2
v_call: TRBV28
j_call: TRBJ2-5
cdr3_nt: TGTGCCAGCAGTTTACGCCTAGCGGGGGGGCCGTTCGTTGAAGAGACCCAGTACTTC
cdr3_aa: CASSLRLAGGPFVEETQYF

clone_size: many
d_call: TRBD2
v_call: TRBV7-9
j_call: TRBJ2-5
cdr3_nt: TGTGCCAGCAGCTCTAGCGGGGGGGCCGGTAAAGAGACCCAGTACTTC
cdr3_aa: CASSSSGGAGKETQYF

clone_size: -
d_call: TRBD1
v_call: TRBV24-1
j_call: TRBJ1-2
cdr3_nt: TGTGCCACCAGTGATTCCCCTACAGGGGGCTATGGCTACACCTTC
cdr3_aa: CATSDSPTGGYGYTF

clone_size: many
d_call: -
v_call: TRBV5-8
j_call: TRBJ1-5
cdr3_nt: TGTGCCAGCAGCTCTTGGGGGGGCGGACAGCCCCAGCATTTT
cdr3_aa: CASSSWGGGQPQHF

clone_size: many
d_call: -
v_call: TRBV6-1
j_call: TRBJ2-7
cdr3_nt: TGTGCCAGCAGTGTACAGATCCGAACCTACGAGCAGTACTTC
cdr3_aa: CASSVQIRTYEQYF

clone_size: many
d_call: -
v_call: TRBV10-2
j_call: TRBJ1-5
cdr3_nt: TGCGCCAGCAGTGAATCTTGGAATCAGCCCCAGCATTTT
cdr3_aa: CASSESWNQPQHF